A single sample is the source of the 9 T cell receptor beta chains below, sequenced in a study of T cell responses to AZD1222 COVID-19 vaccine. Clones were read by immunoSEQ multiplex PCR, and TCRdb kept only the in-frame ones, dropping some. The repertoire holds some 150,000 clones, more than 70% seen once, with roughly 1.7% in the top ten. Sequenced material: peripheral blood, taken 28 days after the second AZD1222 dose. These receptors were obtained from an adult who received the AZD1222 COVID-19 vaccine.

The CDR3 sequence: CASSLQGHGIGTEAFF. CDR3 DNA sequence: TGCGCCAGCAGCCTCCAGGGTCACGGGATCGGCACTGAAGCTTTCTTT. The V call is TRBV4-1, the J call TRBJ1-1; weak D call: TRBD1 (5 bases). Germline V gives CDR1 MGHRA, CDR2 YSYEKL. The CDR3 spans 16 residues. Trimming cost V 4 bases and J 4 bases, with 19 bases left between them.

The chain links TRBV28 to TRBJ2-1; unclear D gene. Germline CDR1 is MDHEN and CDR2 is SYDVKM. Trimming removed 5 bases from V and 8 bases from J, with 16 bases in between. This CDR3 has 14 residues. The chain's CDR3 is CASSLLRAVDEQFF. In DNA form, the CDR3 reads TGTGCCAGCAGTCTCCTTCGGGCTGTCGATGAGCAGTTCTTC. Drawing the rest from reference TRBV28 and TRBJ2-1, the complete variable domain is DVKVTQSSRYLVKRTGEKVFLECVQDMDHENMFWYRQDPGLGLRLIYFSYDVKMKEKGDIPEGYSVSREKKERFSLILESASTNQTSMYLCASSLLRAVDEQFFGPGTRLTVL.

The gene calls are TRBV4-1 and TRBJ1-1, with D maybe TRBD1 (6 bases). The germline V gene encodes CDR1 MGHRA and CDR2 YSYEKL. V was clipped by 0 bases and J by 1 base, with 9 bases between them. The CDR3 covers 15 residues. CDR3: CASSQDWGANTEAFF. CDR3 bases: TGCGCCAGCAGCCAAGATTGGGGGGCGAACACTGAAGCTTTCTTT.

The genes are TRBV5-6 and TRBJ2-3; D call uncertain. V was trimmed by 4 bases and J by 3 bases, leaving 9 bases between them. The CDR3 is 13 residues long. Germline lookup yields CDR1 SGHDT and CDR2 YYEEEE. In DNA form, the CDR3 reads TGTGCCAGCAGCAAAGTGGGGACAGATACGCAGTATTTT. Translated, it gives CASSKVGTDTQYF. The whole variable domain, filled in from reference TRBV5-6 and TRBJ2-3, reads DAGVTQSPTHLIKTRGQQVTLRCSPKSGHDTVSWYQQALGQGPQFIFQYYEEEERQRGNFPDRFSGHQFPNYSSELNVNALLLGDSALYLCASSKVGTDTQYFGPGTRLTVL.

The CDR3 nucleotides are TGTGCCAGCAGCGTAGGGGGAAACTGGGGCCGTGACAATGAGCAGTTCTTC. Its translation: CASSVGGNWGRDNEQFF. The V and J genes are TRBV9 and TRBJ2-1; D might be TRBD1 (5 bases). The V end was cut by 0 bases, the J end by 5 bases, with 18 bases between. The CDR3 length is 17 residues. Germline V CDR1 and CDR2: SGDLS, YYNGEE.

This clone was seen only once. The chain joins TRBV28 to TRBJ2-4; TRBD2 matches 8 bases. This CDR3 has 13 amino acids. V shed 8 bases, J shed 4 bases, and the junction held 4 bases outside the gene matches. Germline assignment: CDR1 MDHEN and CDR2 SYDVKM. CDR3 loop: CASGGRTKNIQYF. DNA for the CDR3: TGTGCCAGCGGCGGGAGGACTAAAAACATTCAGTACTTC.

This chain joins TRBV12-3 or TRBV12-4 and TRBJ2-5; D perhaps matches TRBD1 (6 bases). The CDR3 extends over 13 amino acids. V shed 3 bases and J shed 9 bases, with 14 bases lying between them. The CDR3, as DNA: TGTGCCAGCAGTTTGGCCGACGCAGGGGCCCAGTACTTC. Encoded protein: CASSLADAGAQYF.

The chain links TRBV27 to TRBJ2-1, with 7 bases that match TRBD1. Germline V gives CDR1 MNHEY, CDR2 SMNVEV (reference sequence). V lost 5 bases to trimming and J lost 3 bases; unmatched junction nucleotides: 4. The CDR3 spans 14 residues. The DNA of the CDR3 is TGTGCCAGCAGTCTACAGGGGTTCTACAATGAGCAGTTCTTC. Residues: CASSLQGFYNEQFF.

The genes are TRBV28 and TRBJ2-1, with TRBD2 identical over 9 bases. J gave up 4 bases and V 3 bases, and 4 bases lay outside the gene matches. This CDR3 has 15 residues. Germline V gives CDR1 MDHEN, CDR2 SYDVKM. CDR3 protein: CASSFLTSGYNEQFF. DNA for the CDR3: TGTGCCAGCAGTTTTTTGACTAGCGGTTACAATGAGCAGTTCTTC.